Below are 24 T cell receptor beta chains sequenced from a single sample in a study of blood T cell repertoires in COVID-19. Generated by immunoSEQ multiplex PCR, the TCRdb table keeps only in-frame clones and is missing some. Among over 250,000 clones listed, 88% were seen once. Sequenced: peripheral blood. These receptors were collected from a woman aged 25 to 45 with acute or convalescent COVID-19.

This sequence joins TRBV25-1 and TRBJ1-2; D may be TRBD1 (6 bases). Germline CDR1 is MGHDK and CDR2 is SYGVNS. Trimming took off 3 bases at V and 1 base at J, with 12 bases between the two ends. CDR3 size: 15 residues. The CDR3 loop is CASSDWGQGNYGYTF. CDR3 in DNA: TGTGCCAGCAGTGATTGGGGGCAGGGTAACTATGGCTACACCTTC.

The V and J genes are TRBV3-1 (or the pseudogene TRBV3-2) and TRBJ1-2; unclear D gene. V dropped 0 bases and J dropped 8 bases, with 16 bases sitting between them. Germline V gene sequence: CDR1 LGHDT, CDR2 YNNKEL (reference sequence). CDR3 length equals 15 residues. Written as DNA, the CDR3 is TGTGCCAGCAGCCAAGATAGGAGACTCGGCAGCGGCTACACCTTC. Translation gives CASSQDRRLGSGYTF.

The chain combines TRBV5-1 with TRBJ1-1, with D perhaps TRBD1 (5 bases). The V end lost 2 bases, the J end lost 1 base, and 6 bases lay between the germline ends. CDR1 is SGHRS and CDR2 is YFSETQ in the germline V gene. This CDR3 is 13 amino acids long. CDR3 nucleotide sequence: TGCGCCAGCAGCTTAGACAGGAACACTGAAGCTTTCTTT. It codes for CASSLDRNTEAFF.

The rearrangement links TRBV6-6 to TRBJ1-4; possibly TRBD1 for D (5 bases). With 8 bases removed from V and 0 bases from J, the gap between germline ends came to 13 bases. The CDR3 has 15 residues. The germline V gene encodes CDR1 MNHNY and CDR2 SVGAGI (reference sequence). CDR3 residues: CASRDGGATNEKLFF. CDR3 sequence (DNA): TGTGCCAGCCGCGACGGGGGGGCAACTAATGAAAAACTGTTTTTT.

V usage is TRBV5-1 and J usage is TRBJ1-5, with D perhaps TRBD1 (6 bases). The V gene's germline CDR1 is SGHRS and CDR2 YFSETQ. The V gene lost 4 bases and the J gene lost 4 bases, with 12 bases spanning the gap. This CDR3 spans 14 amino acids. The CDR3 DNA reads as TGCGCCAGCAGCCCAGGGGTTGTGAATCAGCCCCAGCATTTT. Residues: CASSPGVVNQPQHF.

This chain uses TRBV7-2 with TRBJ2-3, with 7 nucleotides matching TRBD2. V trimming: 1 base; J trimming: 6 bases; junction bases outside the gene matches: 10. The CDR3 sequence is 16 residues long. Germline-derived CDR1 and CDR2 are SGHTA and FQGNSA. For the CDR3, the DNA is TGTGCCAGCAGCTTAGGTTCAGGCGGGAGTGTCGATACGCAGTATTTT. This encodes CASSLGSGGSVDTQYF.

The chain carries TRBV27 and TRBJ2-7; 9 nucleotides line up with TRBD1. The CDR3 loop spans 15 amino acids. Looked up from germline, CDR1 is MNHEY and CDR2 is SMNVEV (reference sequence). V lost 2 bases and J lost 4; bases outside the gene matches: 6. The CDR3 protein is CASSLVGTGFYEQYF. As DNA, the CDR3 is TGTGCCAGCAGTTTAGTGGGGACAGGGTTTTACGAGCAGTACTTC.

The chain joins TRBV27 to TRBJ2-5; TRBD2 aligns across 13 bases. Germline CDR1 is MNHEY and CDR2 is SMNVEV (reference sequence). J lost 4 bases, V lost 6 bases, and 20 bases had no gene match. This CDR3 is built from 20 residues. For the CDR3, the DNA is TGTGCCAGCAGCCTAAGGGTGTCCGGTGGACTAGCGGGAGCTGGAGAGACCCAGTACTTC. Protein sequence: CASSLRVSGGLAGAGETQYF.

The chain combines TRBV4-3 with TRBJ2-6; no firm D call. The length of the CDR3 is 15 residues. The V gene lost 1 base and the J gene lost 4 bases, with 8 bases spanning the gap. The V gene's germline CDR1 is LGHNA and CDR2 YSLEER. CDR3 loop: CASSQGWRGANVLTF. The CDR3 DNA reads TGCGCCAGCAGCCAAGGGTGGCGGGGGGCCAACGTCCTGACTTTC.

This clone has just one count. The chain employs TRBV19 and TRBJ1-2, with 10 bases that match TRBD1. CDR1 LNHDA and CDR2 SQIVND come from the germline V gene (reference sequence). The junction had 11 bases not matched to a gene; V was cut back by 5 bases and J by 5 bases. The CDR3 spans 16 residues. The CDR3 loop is CASSETGTGAYYGYTF. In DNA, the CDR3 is TGTGCCAGTAGTGAGACCGGGACAGGGGCTTATTATGGCTACACCTTC.

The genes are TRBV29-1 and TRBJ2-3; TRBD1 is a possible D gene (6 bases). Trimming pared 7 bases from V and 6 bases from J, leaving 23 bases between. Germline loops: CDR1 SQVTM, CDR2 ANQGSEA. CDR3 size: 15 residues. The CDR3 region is CSASGPRQAVDTQYF. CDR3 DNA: TGCAGCGCATCAGGGCCAAGACAGGCCGTCGATACGCAGTATTTT.

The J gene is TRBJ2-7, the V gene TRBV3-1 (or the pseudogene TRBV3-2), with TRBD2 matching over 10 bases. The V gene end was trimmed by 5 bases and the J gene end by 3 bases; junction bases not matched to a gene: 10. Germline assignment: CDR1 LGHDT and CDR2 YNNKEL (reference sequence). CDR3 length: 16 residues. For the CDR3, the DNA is TGTGCCAGCAGCATTCGTCTAGCGGGAGTTCTCTACGAGCAGTACTTC. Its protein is CASSIRLAGVLYEQYF.

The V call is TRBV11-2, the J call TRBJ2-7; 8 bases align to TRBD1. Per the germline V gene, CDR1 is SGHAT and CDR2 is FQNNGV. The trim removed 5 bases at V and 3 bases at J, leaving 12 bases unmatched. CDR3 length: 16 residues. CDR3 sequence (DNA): TGTGCCAGCAGCCGAACACACAGGGGGAAAAACTACGAGCAGTACTTC. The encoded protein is CASSRTHRGKNYEQYF.

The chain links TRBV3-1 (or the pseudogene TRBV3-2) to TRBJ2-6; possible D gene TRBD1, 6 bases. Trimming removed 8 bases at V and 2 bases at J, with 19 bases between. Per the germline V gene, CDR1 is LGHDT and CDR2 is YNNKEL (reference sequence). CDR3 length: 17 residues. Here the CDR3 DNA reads TGTGCCAGCGCCAAGAGGTTATCAGGGGCTGGGGCCAACGTCCTGACTTTC. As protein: CASAKRLSGAGANVLTF.

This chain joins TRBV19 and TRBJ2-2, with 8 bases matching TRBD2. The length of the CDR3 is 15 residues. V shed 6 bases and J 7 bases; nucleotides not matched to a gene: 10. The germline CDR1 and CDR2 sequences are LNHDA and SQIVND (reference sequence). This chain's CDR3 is CASRISGSNDGELFF. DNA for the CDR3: TGTGCCAGTAGAATCAGCGGGAGTAACGACGGGGAGCTGTTTTTT. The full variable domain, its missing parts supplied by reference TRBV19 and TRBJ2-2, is DGGITQSPKYLFRKEGQNVTLSCEQNLNHDAMYWYRQDPGQGLRLIYYSQIVNDFQKGDIAEGYSVSREKKESFPLTVTSAQKNPTAFYLCASRISGSNDGELFFGEGSRLTVL.

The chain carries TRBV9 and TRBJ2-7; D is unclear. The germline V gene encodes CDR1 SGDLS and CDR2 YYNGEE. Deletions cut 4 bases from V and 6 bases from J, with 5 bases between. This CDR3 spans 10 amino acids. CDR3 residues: CASSPSEQYF. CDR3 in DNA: TGTGCCAGCAGCCCCTCCGAGCAGTACTTC.

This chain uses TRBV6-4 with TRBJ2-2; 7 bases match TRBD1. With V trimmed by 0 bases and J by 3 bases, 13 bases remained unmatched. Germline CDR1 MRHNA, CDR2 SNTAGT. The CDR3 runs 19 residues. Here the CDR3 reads CASSDSLVVRDRYTGELFF. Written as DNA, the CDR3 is TGTGCCAGCAGTGACTCGCTCGTTGTCCGGGACAGATACACCGGGGAGCTGTTTTTT.

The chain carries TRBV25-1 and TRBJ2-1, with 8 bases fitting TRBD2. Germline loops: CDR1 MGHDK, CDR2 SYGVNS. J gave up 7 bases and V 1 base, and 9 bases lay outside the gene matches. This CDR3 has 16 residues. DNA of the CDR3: TGTGCCAGCAGTGAATCCTCCAGCGGGAGTTCAAATGAGCAGTTCTTC. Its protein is CASSESSSGSSNEQFF.

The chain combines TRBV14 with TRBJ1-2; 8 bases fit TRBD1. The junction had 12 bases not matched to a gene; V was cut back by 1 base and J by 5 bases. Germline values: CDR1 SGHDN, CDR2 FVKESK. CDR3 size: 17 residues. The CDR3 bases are TGTGCCAGCAGCCAAGGTATAAGGACAGGGCAGTGGTATGGCTACACCTTC. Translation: CASSQGIRTGQWYGYTF.

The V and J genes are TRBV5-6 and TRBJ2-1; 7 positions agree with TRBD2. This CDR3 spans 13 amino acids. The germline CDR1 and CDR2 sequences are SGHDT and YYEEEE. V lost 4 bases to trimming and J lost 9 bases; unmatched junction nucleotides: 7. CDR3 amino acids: CASSPPAGVEQFF. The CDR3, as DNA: TGTGCCAGCAGCCCTCCGGCGGGGGTTGAGCAGTTCTTC.

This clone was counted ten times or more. The DNA for the CDR3 is TGCGCCAGCAAGCGGGACTACGAGCAGTACTTC. The encoded protein is CASKRDYEQYF. The chain is built from TRBV5-1 and TRBJ2-7; TRBD2 agrees at 7 bases. Germline lookup yields CDR1 SGHRS and CDR2 YFSETQ. The V and J ends lost 6 bases and 3 bases, in that order; junction bases with no gene match: 0. This CDR3 is built from 11 residues.

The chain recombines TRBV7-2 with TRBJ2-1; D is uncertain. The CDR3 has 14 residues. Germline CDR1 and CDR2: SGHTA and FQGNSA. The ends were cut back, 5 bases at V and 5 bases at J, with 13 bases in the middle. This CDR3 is CASSKRVLNNEQFF. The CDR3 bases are TGTGCCAGCAGCAAACGGGTCCTTAACAATGAGCAGTTCTTC.

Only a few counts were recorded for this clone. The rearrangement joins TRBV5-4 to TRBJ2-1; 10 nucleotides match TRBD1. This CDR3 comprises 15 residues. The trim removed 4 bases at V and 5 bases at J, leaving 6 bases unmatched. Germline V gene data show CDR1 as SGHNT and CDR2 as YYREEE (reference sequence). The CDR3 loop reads CASSKGQGYNNEQFF. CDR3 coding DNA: TGTGCCAGCAGCAAGGGACAGGGGTACAACAATGAGCAGTTCTTC.

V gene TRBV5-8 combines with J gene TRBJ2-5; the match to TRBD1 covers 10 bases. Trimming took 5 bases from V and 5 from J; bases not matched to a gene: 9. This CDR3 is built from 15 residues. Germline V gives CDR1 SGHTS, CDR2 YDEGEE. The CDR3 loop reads CASRKGTGVGETQYF. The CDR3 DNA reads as TGTGCCAGCAGGAAAGGGACAGGGGTTGGGGAGACCCAGTACTTC.